Listed here are 2 T cell receptor beta chains from one sample, sequenced in a study of Ad26.COV2.S vaccination and SARS-CoV-2 variants. Treatment denoted: some 19 received Ad26.COV2.S at low or high dose, single or two shots; roughly five received placebo; per-sample allocation not given. After the first vaccine or placebo injection, samples were drawn on day 63. The protocol was immunoSEQ multiplex PCR, while the TCRdb copy is restricted to in-frame clones and leaves out a portion. The repertoire holds about 680,000 clones, with approximately 88% as singletons. This specimen was peripheral blood, taken in a trial of Ad26.COV2.S vaccine versus placebo. Source of these receptors: a person between 18 and 65 years old who received the Ad26.COV2.S COVID-19 vaccine or a placebo.

The V and J genes are TRBV11-2 and TRBJ2-7, with 7 bases matching TRBD1. The V and J ends lost 8 bases and 2 bases, in that order; junction bases with no gene match: 12. Germline values: CDR1 SGHAT, CDR2 FQNNGV. CDR3 size: 15 residues. The CDR3 region is CASCWTTGCPYEQYF. The CDR3 nucleotides are TGTGCCAGCTGCTGGACGACAGGGTGTCCCTACGAGCAGTACTTC.

The rearrangement uses TRBV9 and TRBJ2-7, with D possibly matching TRBD1 (6 bases). The germline CDR1 and CDR2 sequences are SGDLS and YYNGEE. Trimming removed 3 bases at V and 2 bases at J, with 15 bases between. The CDR3 loop spans 15 amino acids. In DNA form, the CDR3 reads TGTGCCAGCAGCGGGGGCCAGGGGTGGCCCTACGAGCAGTACTTC. This gives the protein CASSGGQGWPYEQYF.